The rows below give T cell receptor beta chains drawn from one sample of a study of T cell responses to AZD1222 COVID-19 vaccine. Method: immunoSEQ multiplex PCR; TCRdb's copy keeps in-frame clones and lacks some. The table lists about 120,000 clones, 85% to 95% of them singletons. The source material was peripheral blood, sampled 28 days after the second AZD1222 dose. These receptors were obtained from an adult who received the AZD1222 COVID-19 vaccine. Both conserved end residues are part of each CDR3. The D gene is left open where the match is weak. Expanded clones are given a class, and other clones once, few, many or no size at all.

>TRBD1|TRBJ1-4|TRBV4-3|.
CASSQGTGGAEKLFF
TGCGCCAGCAGCCAAGGGACAGGGGGCGCCGAAAAACTGTTTTTT
>.|TRBJ2-5|TRBV7-3|once
CASSLSLEETQYF
TGTGCCAGCAGCTTATCTCTAGAAGAGACCCAGTACTTC
>.|TRBJ1-2|TRBV30|.
CAWSFAGNYGYTF
TGTGCCTGGAGTTTCGCAGGGAACTATGGCTACACCTTC
>.|TRBJ2-2|TRBV30|.
CAWSDTGELFF
TGTGCCTGGAGTGATACCGGGGAGCTGTTTTTT
>TRBD2|TRBJ2-7|TRBV27|.
CASSTGTSGRGEQYF
TGTGCCAGCAGTACCGGGACTAGCGGGAGAGGGGAGCAGTACTTC
>.|TRBJ2-1|TRBV9|.
CASSVGTSYNEQFF
TGTGCCAGCAGCGTAGGAACCTCCTACAATGAGCAGTTCTTC
>.|TRBJ2-6|TRBV4-3|.
CASSHSLAEGANVLTF
TGCGCCAGCAGCCATTCCTTGGCAGAGGGGGCCAACGTCCTGACTTTC
>.|TRBJ1-5|TRBV6-5|.
CASSYGGQHSNQPQHF
TGTGCCAGCAGTTACGGAGGGCAGCATAGCAATCAGCCCCAGCATTTT
>.|TRBJ2-7|TRBV13|once
CASSFQGTSEQYF
TGTGCCAGCAGCTTTCAGGGAACGAGCGAGCAGTACTTC
>TRBD1|TRBJ1-2|TRBV2|once
CASRETTGGFLNYGYTF
TGTGCCAGCAGGGAGACGACAGGGGGTTTTCTGAACTATGGCTACACCTTC
>.|TRBJ2-7|TRBV19|.
CASSKFSGPARTYEQYF
TGTGCCAGTAGTAAGTTCTCGGGGCCCGCCCGGACCTACGAGCAGTACTTC
>.|TRBJ2-7|TRBV19|few
CASSTYLTYEQYF
TGTGCCAGTAGTACCTACCTGACCTACGAGCAGTACTTC
>TRBD2|TRBJ2-3|TRBV10-3|.
CAISVGLAGAGADTQYF
TGTGCCATCAGTGTAGGGCTAGCGGGCGCAGGGGCAGATACGCAGTATTTT
>.|TRBJ2-2|TRBV7-9|.
CASSLLNTGELFF
TGTGCCAGCAGCTTATTGAACACCGGGGAGCTGTTTTTT
>.|TRBJ2-5|TRBV15|.
CATSRAPGAQETQYF
TGTGCCACCAGCAGGGCCCCGGGGGCCCAAGAGACCCAGTACTTC
>.|TRBJ1-6|TRBV7-2|.
CASSLVWGNSPLHF
TGTGCCAGCAGCTTAGTTTGGGGTAATTCACCCCTCCACTTT
>TRBD2|TRBJ2-2|TRBV7-7|few
CASSRTSGRGNTGELFF
TGTGCCAGCAGCCGGACTAGCGGGAGGGGCAACACCGGGGAGCTGTTTTTT
>.|TRBJ1-1|TRBV28|.
CASSFDRGNTEAFF
TGTGCCAGCAGTTTCGACCGAGGGAACACTGAAGCTTTCTTT
>.|TRBJ2-3|TRBV18|.
CASSPPSTDTQYF
TGTGCCAGCTCACCGCCCAGCACAGATACGCAGTATTTT
>.|TRBJ1-6|TRBV27|.
CASKLYNSPLHF
TGTGCCAGCAAGCTATATAATTCACCCCTCCACTTT
>TRBD2|TRBJ2-3|TRBV6-6|.
CASRTSGGAGTDTQYF
TGTGCCAGCAGAACTAGCGGGGGGGCCGGCACAGATACGCAGTATTTT
>.|TRBJ2-7|TRBV5-1|once
CASGPQGESYEQYF
TGCGCCAGCGGTCCACAGGGAGAATCCTACGAGCAGTACTTC
>TRBD2|TRBJ2-1|TRBV29-1|.
CSARGLADDNEQFF
TGCAGCGCCCGGGGACTAGCGGACGACAATGAGCAGTTCTTC
>.|TRBJ2-7|TRBV2|.
CASNPLGVASYEQYF
TGTGCCAGCAATCCCCTTGGGGTTGCCTCCTACGAGCAGTACTTC
>TRBD1|TRBJ1-2|TRBV6-4|.
CASRRATGEEGGYTF
TGTGCCAGCAGACGAGCTACAGGGGAAGAGGGTGGCTACACCTTC
>.|TRBJ1-5|TRBV28|.
CASLGLGRDQPQHF
TGTGCCAGCTTAGGATTGGGGCGCGATCAGCCCCAGCATTTT
>.|TRBJ2-1|TRBV7-9|.
CASSLAGSRKLGQFF
TGTGCCAGCAGCTTAGCTGGGAGCCGAAAATTGGGGCAGTTCTTC
>.|TRBJ2-2|TRBV18|.
CASSPANTGELFF
TGTGCCAGCTCACCGGCGAACACCGGGGAGCTGTTTTTT
>.|TRBJ2-2|TRBV9|.
CASSASGNFGTGELFF
TGTGCCAGCAGCGCTAGTGGTAACTTTGGCACCGGGGAGCTGTTTTTT
>.|TRBJ1-2|TRBV6-2/TRBV6-3|few
CASSQPPWSYTF
TGTGCCAGCAGCCAACCGCCTTGGAGCTACACCTTC
>.|TRBJ1-1|TRBV27|.
CASSFLSVGTEAFF
TGTGCCAGCAGTTTTTTAAGCGTCGGCACTGAAGCTTTCTTT
>TRBD1|TRBJ2-7|TRBV5-4|.
CASSYGTGLEQYF
TGTGCCAGCAGCTACGGGACAGGGCTCGAGCAGTACTTC
>.|TRBJ2-7|TRBV18|.
CASSPRGHSSYEQYF
TGTGCCAGCTCACCACGGGGACATTCGTCCTACGAGCAGTACTTC
>.|TRBJ1-1|TRBV19|.
CASSIVGRGTEAFF
TGTGCCAGTAGTATAGTAGGAAGAGGCACTGAAGCTTTCTTT
>.|TRBJ2-2|TRBV13|.
CASSPLPLYTGELFF
TGTGCCAGCAGCCCCCTCCCCCTTTACACCGGGGAGCTGTTTTTT
>TRBD2|TRBJ2-1|TRBV7-9|.
CASSLTSGDNNEQFF
TGTGCCAGCAGCCTGACTAGCGGGGACAACAATGAGCAGTTCTTC
>.|TRBJ1-4|TRBV5-5|.
CASSFTQGREKLFF
TGTGCCAGCAGCTTCACCCAGGGAAGGGAAAAACTGTTTTTT
>.|TRBJ1-5|TRBV27|.
CASSSKNSNQPQHF
TGTGCCAGCAGTTCAAAGAATAGCAATCAGCCCCAGCATTTT
>.|TRBJ1-2|TRBV30|.
CAWSMGPPGYTF
TGTGCCTGGAGTATGGGGCCCCCGGGCTACACCTTC
>TRBD1|TRBJ2-5|TRBV5-1|once
CASSWAQGAQETQYF
TGCGCCAGCAGCTGGGCTCAGGGGGCGCAAGAGACCCAGTACTTC
>.|TRBJ2-7|TRBV6-5|.
CACKGGQIYEQYF
TGTGCCTGCAAGGGTGGGCAGATCTACGAGCAGTACTTC
>TRBD1|TRBJ1-1|TRBV6-5|.
CASSYSPDRGEAFF
TGTGCCAGCAGTTATTCTCCGGACAGGGGTGAAGCTTTCTTT
>.|TRBJ1-5|TRBV7-8|.
CASSFLLGSEGNQPQHF
TGTGCCAGCAGCTTCTTACTAGGTTCGGAGGGCAATCAGCCCCAGCATTTT
>.|TRBJ2-2|TRBV7-2|.
CASIQGGELFF
TGTGCCAGCATACAGGGCGGGGAGCTGTTTTTT
>.|TRBJ1-1|TRBV29-1|.
CSLTRRWMDEAFF
TGCAGCCTCACTAGACGGTGGATGGATGAAGCTTTCTTT
>.|TRBJ2-1|TRBV6-2/TRBV6-3|few
CASSPIPGTYNEQFF
TGTGCCAGCAGCCCCATTCCGGGAACCTACAATGAGCAGTTCTTC
>.|TRBJ2-3|TRBV3-1/TRBV3-2|.
CASSQDMRADTQYF
TGTGCCAGCAGCCAAGACATGAGGGCAGATACGCAGTATTTT
>TRBD2|TRBJ2-7|TRBV19|.
CASSSNPLAGGLTYEQYF
TGTGCCAGTAGCTCAAACCCCCTAGCGGGAGGATTGACCTACGAGCAGTACTTC
>.|TRBJ2-2|TRBV4-1|.
CASSQDSPGTGELFF
TGCGCCAGCAGCCAAGATTCCCCAGGGACCGGGGAGCTGTTTTTT
>.|TRBJ1-5|TRBV28|.
CASTGDGRTVGPQHF
TGTGCCAGCACCGGCGACGGGCGTACCGTGGGGCCCCAGCATTTT